What follows are 27 T cell receptor beta chains derived from one specimen sequenced in a study of cytomegalovirus exposure and HLA in healthy donors. In the PCR, 60 Vbeta and 13 Jbeta primers were used. Produced via immunoSEQ multiplex PCR; TCRdb's table is partial and in-frame only. The data show approximately 67,000 clones, approximately 92% seen once. The sequenced material came from PBMCs. All receptors come from a woman aged 25 to 39 in good health and CMV-seropositive.

This sequence joins TRBV6-5 and TRBJ2-7, with 7 bases that match TRBD1. CDR1 MNHEY and CDR2 SVGAGI come from the germline V gene. With 2 bases clipped from V and 6 bases from J, the junction kept 1 base outside the gene matches. The CDR3 extends over 12 amino acids. The DNA of the CDR3 is TGTGCCAGCAGTTACAGGGGGCGCGAGCAGTACTTC. This sequence encodes CASSYRGREQYF.

This clone is a singleton in its sample. V and J are TRBV6-1 and TRBJ2-7; D gene unclear. The CDR3 contains 14 residues. Germline V gene lookup returns CDR1 MNHNS and CDR2 SASEGT. The ends were cut back, 2 bases at V and 0 bases at J, with 8 bases in the middle. The CDR3: CASSESYSSYEQYF. The CDR3 DNA is TGTGCCAGCAGTGAATCCTACAGCTCCTACGAGCAGTACTTC.

The chain combines TRBV29-1 with TRBJ1-2, with a weak D call TRBD1 (6 bases). The germline V gene has CDR1 SQVTM and CDR2 ANQGSEA. The V and J ends lost 2 bases and 5 bases respectively, with 12 bases between them. This CDR3 region has 13 residues. The CDR3 sequence: CSVERRGEYGYTF. The CDR3 region has the DNA TGCAGCGTTGAACGCAGGGGAGAGTATGGCTACACCTTC. The variable domain in full, with the rest retrieved from reference TRBV29-1 and TRBJ1-2, is SAVISQKPSRDICQRGTSLTIQCQVDSQVTMMFWYRQQPGQSLTLIATANQGSEATYESGFVIDKFPISRPNLTFSTLTVSNMSPEDSSIYLCSVERRGEYGYTFGSGTRLTVV.

This clone was seen a few times. This chain links TRBV13 with TRBJ1-1, with 9 bases that match TRBD1. The CDR3 spans 16 residues. The V gene end was trimmed by 2 bases and the J gene end by 9 bases; junction bases not matched to a gene: 13. Germline CDR1 is PRHDT and CDR2 is FYEKMQ (reference sequence). The CDR3 is CASSLRGPGTGIKAFF. DNA for the CDR3: TGTGCCAGCAGCTTACGGGGTCCGGGGACAGGGATAAAAGCTTTCTTT.

This clone was detected only once. The chain uses TRBV27 and TRBJ1-1; weak D call: TRBD1 (5 bases). With 3 bases removed from V and 6 bases from J, the gap between germline ends came to 11 bases. The germline gives CDR1 MNHEY, CDR2 SMNVEV (reference sequence). The CDR3 is made up of 13 amino acids. As DNA, the CDR3 is TGTGCCAGCAGTTTTCGGGGGGAGGCTGAAGCTTTCTTT. Protein: CASSFRGEAEAFF.

The chain recombines TRBV19 with TRBJ2-4, with D perhaps TRBD2 (5 bases). The CDR3 is 16 residues long. Deletions cut 5 bases from V and 2 bases from J, with 16 bases between. From germline, CDR1 is LNHDA and CDR2 SQIVND (reference sequence). CDR3 sequence: CASSPRGIYPKNIQYF. CDR3 nucleotide sequence: TGTGCCAGTAGTCCAAGAGGGATTTATCCCAAAAACATTCAGTACTTC.

The chain joins TRBV4-1 to TRBJ2-7; TRBD2 agrees at 14 bases. V was clipped by 4 bases and J by 3 bases; unmatched bases: 11. There are 18 residues in the CDR3. CDR1 and CDR2 from the germline V gene are MGHRA and YSYEKL. The CDR3 region is CASSRQGRLAGGIYEQYF. The DNA for the CDR3 is TGCGCCAGCAGCCGGCAGGGCCGACTAGCGGGAGGGATCTACGAGCAGTACTTC.

The rearrangement uses TRBV11-2 and TRBJ2-1; D gene unclear. Germline V gene sequence: CDR1 SGHAT, CDR2 FQNNGV. This CDR3 spans 13 amino acids. V lost 3 bases and J lost 5, with 8 bases in between. The CDR3 loop reads CASSFRLNNEQFF. Written as DNA, the CDR3 is TGTGCCAGCAGCTTTCGTCTAAACAATGAGCAGTTCTTC.

This chain links TRBV19 with TRBJ2-7; D is ambiguous. Trimming stripped 4 bases from V and 3 bases from J, with 4 bases between. CDR1 and CDR2 (germline): LNHDA, SQIVND (reference sequence). This CDR3 has 11 residues. The CDR3 DNA reads TGTGCCAGTAGTACCGTCTACGAGCAGTACTTC. Translated: CASSTVYEQYF. The full variable domain, in which reference TRBV19 and TRBJ2-7 provide the parts outside the CDR3, is DGGITQSPKYLFRKEGQNVTLSCEQNLNHDAMYWYRQDPGQGLRLIYYSQIVNDFQKGDIAEGYSVSREKKESFPLTVTSAQKNPTAFYLCASSTVYEQYFGPGTRLTVT.

CDR3 in amino acids: CASILPPLAGAYNEQFF. In DNA form, the CDR3 reads TGTGCCAGCATCCTTCCCCCACTAGCGGGAGCCTACAATGAGCAGTTCTTC. The chain joins TRBV5-5 to TRBJ2-1, with 11 bases identical to TRBD2. This CDR3 region has 17 residues. Germline V CDR1 and CDR2: SGHKS, YYEKEE (reference sequence). V gave up 6 bases and J gave up 2 bases; unmatched junction bases: 10.

This clone occurred once. The J gene is TRBJ2-5, the V gene TRBV29-1; TRBD2 matches at 8 bases. CDR1 SQVTM and CDR2 ANQGSEA come from the germline V gene. The V and J ends lost 6 bases and 0 bases, in that order; junction bases with no gene match: 9. The CDR3 totals 15 residues. The CDR3 is CSVGLAQINQETQYF. CDR3 DNA sequence: TGCAGCGTAGGACTAGCCCAGATTAACCAAGAGACCCAGTACTTC.

The chain is built from TRBV4-1 and TRBJ2-7; TRBD1 aligns across 8 bases. CDR3 length: 15 amino acids. The germline V gene has CDR1 MGHRA and CDR2 YSYEKL. J gave up 2 bases and V 3 bases, and 6 bases lay outside the gene matches. CDR3 region: CASSHAGQGAYEQYF. DNA for the CDR3: TGCGCCAGCAGCCACGCCGGACAGGGAGCCTACGAGCAGTACTTC.

The V call is TRBV4-1, the J call TRBJ2-7; 8 bases align to TRBD2. After removal of 8 bases from V and 3 bases from J, the junction contained 12 bases not matched to a gene. Per the germline V gene, CDR1 is MGHRA and CDR2 is YSYEKL. This CDR3 region has 15 residues. The CDR3 loop is CASSSAGGSGYEQYF. CDR3 in DNA: TGCGCCAGCTCCAGCGCGGGGGGCTCTGGCTACGAGCAGTACTTC.

A single count supports this clone. This sequence joins TRBV14 and TRBJ2-7; TRBD1 matches at 10 bases. Losses at the gene ends were 4 bases for V and 5 bases for J; bases not matched to a gene: 8. Germline values: CDR1 SGHDN, CDR2 FVKESK. The CDR3 extends over 15 amino acids. CDR3 in DNA: TGTGCCAGCAGCCCTCGGGACAGGGGATACAACGAGCAGTACTTC. This translates into CASSPRDRGYNEQYF.

The V call is TRBV7-9, the J call TRBJ1-2; TRBD1 matches at 9 bases. This CDR3 region has 16 residues. Germline CDR1 and CDR2: SEHNR and FQNEAQ (reference sequence). With V trimmed by 5 bases and J by 2 bases, 9 bases remained unmatched. CDR3 sequence: CASSPWDRALNYGYTF. CDR3 sequence (DNA): TGTGCCAGCAGCCCCTGGGACAGGGCTTTAAACTATGGCTACACCTTC.

The table lists this clone with a count of one. This sequence joins TRBV10-3 and TRBJ2-5, with 11 bases lining up with TRBD2. Per the germline V gene, CDR1 is ENHRY and CDR2 is SYGVKD. V was pared by 2 bases and J by 4 bases, with 0 bases of the junction left unmatched. The CDR3 contains 14 residues. CDR3 sequence reads: CAISEGLAGETQYF. In DNA form, the CDR3 reads TGTGCCATCAGTGAGGGACTAGCGGGAGAGACCCAGTACTTC.

The chain links TRBV28 to TRBJ1-2; 9 bases are a match to TRBD1. Germline V gene data show CDR1 as MDHEN and CDR2 as SYDVKM. With V trimmed by 5 bases and J by 4 bases, 8 bases remained unmatched. The length of the CDR3 is 15 residues. The CDR3 protein is CASSRPGQGVYGYTF. DNA of the CDR3: TGTGCCAGCAGTAGGCCGGGACAGGGAGTCTATGGCTACACCTTC.

The chain carries TRBV9 and TRBJ2-7; the D is unclear. The germline V and J ends were trimmed by 1 base and 0 bases, with 14 bases remaining between them. Germline-derived CDR1 and CDR2 are SGDLS and YYNGEE. The CDR3 loop spans 16 amino acids. The CDR3 region is CASSVRLPRSSYEQYF. The CDR3 DNA reads TGTGCCAGCAGCGTACGGTTGCCGAGGAGCTCCTACGAGCAGTACTTC.

The chain carries TRBV7-9 and TRBJ1-2; tentative D call: TRBD1 (6 bases). The germline V and J ends were trimmed by 6 bases and 4 bases, with 12 bases remaining between them. CDR1 and CDR2 (germline): SEHNR, FQNEAQ (reference sequence). The CDR3 runs to 13 residues. The CDR3 protein is CASSFLQGYGYTF. CDR3 nucleotide sequence: TGTGCCAGCAGTTTCTTACAGGGCTATGGCTACACCTTC.

The chain uses TRBV9 and TRBJ2-5; a possible D gene is TRBD2 (7 bases). The J call may be mistaken, given a closer DNA end match to TRBJ2-7. This CDR3 region has 13 residues. CDR1 is SGDLS, CDR2 YYNGEE, per germline. For the CDR3, the DNA is TGTGCCAGCAGCGAGGGGGGGAGAGGCGAGCAGTACTTC. This encodes CASSEGGRGEQYF.

The chain employs TRBV5-4 and TRBJ2-7; the D gene is possibly TRBD2 (6 bases). Germline lookup yields CDR1 SGHNT and CDR2 YYREEE (reference sequence). Trimming removed 4 bases at V and 3 bases at J, with 14 bases between. This CDR3 is built from 14 residues. Here the CDR3 reads CASSPQGLSYEQYF. The CDR3 nucleotides read TGTGCCAGCAGCCCCCAGGGACTGAGCTACGAGCAGTACTTC.

V gene TRBV11-2 combines with J gene TRBJ2-1, with D maybe TRBD2 (5 bases). Trimming stripped 5 bases from V and 8 bases from J, with 19 bases between. The V gene's germline CDR1 is SGHAT and CDR2 FQNNGV. CDR3 length: 15 amino acids. CDR3 coding DNA: TGTGCCAGCAGCGTCCGGACTCCCCCGAGGGATGAGCAGTTCTTC. It yields the protein CASSVRTPPRDEQFF.

The genes are TRBV13 and TRBJ2-1, with TRBD2 matching 13 bases. The V gene's germline CDR1 is PRHDT and CDR2 FYEKMQ (reference sequence). V trimming: 5 bases; J trimming: 6 bases; junction bases outside the gene matches: 7. The CDR3 is 16 residues long. The CDR3 reads CASSPWTSGRSNEQFF. Here the CDR3 DNA reads TGTGCCAGCAGCCCCTGGACTAGCGGGAGATCCAATGAGCAGTTCTTC.

The chain recombines TRBV19 with TRBJ1-2; no clear D. Germline CDR1 is LNHDA and CDR2 is SQIVND (reference sequence). This CDR3 spans 16 amino acids. V dropped 8 bases and J dropped 2 bases, with 21 bases sitting between them. The CDR3 coding sequence is TGTGCCAGTCTCGACGGACTTGGGGTCGGGAACTATGGCTACACCTTC. This encodes CASLDGLGVGNYGYTF.

This clone was counted once. The J gene is TRBJ1-1, the V gene TRBV14; 11 positions agree with TRBD1. CDR1 is SGHDN, CDR2 FVKESK, per germline. This CDR3 spans 17 amino acids. Trimming took 0 bases from V and 9 from J; bases not matched to a gene: 12. This CDR3 is CASSQDSVGRTGGKAFF. The DNA of the CDR3 is TGTGCCAGCAGCCAAGATTCCGTCGGTCGGACAGGGGGCAAAGCTTTCTTT.

CDR3 in amino acids: CASRRPGGNEQFF. The DNA for the CDR3 is TGTGCCAGCAGGCGCCCCGGGGGGAATGAGCAGTTCTTC. V usage is TRBV27 and J usage is TRBJ2-1; 7 positions match TRBD2. V shed 6 bases, J shed 7 bases, and the junction held 6 bases outside the gene matches. CDR1 MNHEY and CDR2 SMNVEV come from the germline V gene (reference sequence). CDR3 length: 13 residues.

In the case of this clone: A junction end diverges from the germline sequence, so it may reflect a read error. V usage is TRBV2 and J usage is TRBJ2-7; D perhaps matches TRBD2 (6 bases). This CDR3 region has 11 residues. CDR1 is SNHLY, CDR2 FYNNEI, per germline. The CDR3, as DNA: TGTGCCAGCTCTACTGAGGGGCTGCGGGGCTTC. Encoded protein: CASSTEGLRGF.